A selection of T cell receptor beta chains follows, all from one sample in a study of regulatory T cells in long-lasting Graves disease. TCRdb re-derived calls from the multiplex PCR reads in MiXCR, one entry per CDR3 protein. In the table there are 450,000 or so distinct CDR3 sequences, approximately 23% of which are singletons. The input for sequencing was peripheral blood mononuclear cells (PBMCs), taken when the disease was refractory, from a patient treated with antithyroid drugs. The origin of the receptors is a female donor with Graves disease. The CDR3 runs from the conserved cysteine through the conserved F or W. D genes are given only for firm matches. Expanded clones are given a class, and other clones once, few, many or no size at all.

D gene	V gene	clone size	J gene	CDR3 protein	CDR3 DNA
TRBD2	TRBV28	many	TRBJ2-2	CASSYRLAGGNTGELFF	TGTGCCAGCAGTTACCGACTAGCGGGGGGAAACACCGGGGAGCTGTTTTTT
TRBD1	TRBV24-1	-	TRBJ1-5	CATPLKGQDRAGQPQHF	TGTGCCACCCCACTCAAAGGACAAGACAGGGCGGGGCAGCCCCAGCATTTT
-	TRBV29-1	many	TRBJ1-2	CSVEWQGNGYTF	TGCAGCGTTGAATGGCAGGGTAACGGCTACACCTTC
TRBD1	TRBV20-1	-	TRBJ2-1	CSARAWTGGSYNEQFF	TGCAGTGCTAGGGCCTGGACAGGGGGATCCTACAATGAGCAGTTCTTC
-	TRBV7-8	-	TRBJ2-1	CASSSQGGSYNEQFF	TGTGCCAGCAGCTCCCAGGGGGGGTCCTACAATGAGCAGTTCTTC
TRBD1	TRBV7-9	-	TRBJ1-1	CASRDRGGGEAFF	TGTGCCAGCAGGGACAGGGGCGGCGGAGAAGCTTTCTTT
TRBD1	TRBV6-5	many	TRBJ1-2	CASSSGGGYNYGYTF	TGTGCCAGCAGTTCAGGGGGCGGATATAACTATGGCTACACCTTC
-	TRBV19	many	TRBJ1-2	CASKGPNYGYTF	TGTGCCAGTAAGGGCCCCAACTATGGCTACACCTTC
TRBD1	TRBV4-1	-	TRBJ1-1	CASSQEGRGDEAFF	TGCGCCAGCAGCCAAGAGGGCAGGGGGGATGAAGCTTTCTTT
TRBD1	TRBV19	few	TRBJ2-7	CASKDRGKDEQYF	TGTGCCAGCAAGGACAGGGGGAAAGACGAGCAGTACTTC
-	TRBV7-2	-	TRBJ1-5	CASSITGGREQPQHF	TGTGCCAGCAGTATCACCGGGGGGAGAGAACAGCCCCAGCATTTT
-	TRBV12-3/TRBV12-4	-	TRBJ1-3	CASSSRPGGGTIYF	TGTGCCAGCAGTTCTCGACCCGGGGGGGGCACCATATATTTT
-	TRBV12-3/TRBV12-4	many	TRBJ2-2	CASSRGHFQINTGELFF	TGTGCCAGCAGTCGGGGACACTTCCAAATCAACACCGGGGAGCTGTTTTTT
-	TRBV5-1	few	TRBJ1-5	CASSPGTTNQPQHF	TGCGCCAGCAGCCCCGGGACAACGAATCAGCCCCAGCATTTT
TRBD1	TRBV20-1	many	TRBJ2-7	CSALPGQGNDEQYF	TGCAGTGCTCTTCCGGGACAGGGTAACGACGAGCAGTACTTC
-	TRBV12-3/TRBV12-4	many	TRBJ1-2	CASSLGKANYGYTF	TGTGCCAGCAGTTTGGGCAAAGCTAACTATGGCTACACCTTC
-	TRBV7-2	-	TRBJ2-7	CASSPFSTSAYEQYF	TGTGCCAGCAGCCCCTTCAGCACATCAGCCTACGAGCAGTACTTC
TRBD2	TRBV6-1	many	TRBJ2-5	CASTRGGQETQYF	TGTGCCAGCACTCGGGGGGGGCAAGAGACCCAGTACTTC
-	TRBV24-1	-	TRBJ2-7	CATSEGGGSYEQYF	TGTGCCACCAGTGAAGGGGGTGGTTCCTACGAGCAGTACTTC
TRBD1	TRBV6-1	many	TRBJ1-1	CASTLPGQGNTEAFF	TGTGCCAGCACCCTCCCTGGACAGGGGAACACTGAAGCTTTCTTT
-	TRBV20-1	many	TRBJ2-7	CSANRGQTYEQYF	TGCAGTGCTAATCGCGGGCAGACCTACGAGCAGTACTTC
TRBD1	TRBV6-1	few	TRBJ2-2	CASSTPKTGITGELFF	TGTGCCAGCAGTACCCCTAAGACAGGGATCACCGGGGAGCTGTTTTTT
-	TRBV29-1	-	TRBJ1-3	CSFSSGNTIYF	TGCAGCTTCTCCTCTGGAAACACCATATATTTT
-	TRBV6-2/TRBV6-3	many	TRBJ2-5	CASRGGGLETQYF	TGTGCCAGCAGGGGGGGTGGATTGGAGACCCAGTACTTC
-	TRBV19	few	TRBJ2-7	CASSIGGSTYEQYF	TGTGCCAGTAGTATTGGGGGCTCCACCTACGAGCAGTACTTC
-	TRBV18	few	TRBJ1-3	CASSPSGSGNTIYF	TGTGCCAGCAGCCCGTCTGGGTCTGGAAACACCATATATTTT
-	TRBV6-5	-	TRBJ1-2	CASSYGSGFDGYTF	TGTGCCAGCAGTTACGGATCCGGGTTCGATGGCTACACCTTC
-	TRBV28	many	TRBJ1-6	CASGLPLALHF	TGTGCCAGCGGGCTCCCGCTAGCCCTCCACTTT
TRBD1	TRBV20-1	-	TRBJ1-2	CSAGTGVDYGYTF	TGCAGTGCTGGAACAGGGGTGGACTATGGCTACACCTTC
-	TRBV20-1	few	TRBJ2-3	CSARGSQGFTDTQYF	TGCAGTGCTAGAGGGTCCCAGGGCTTCACAGATACGCAGTATTTT
TRBD1	TRBV10-3	-	TRBJ1-2	CAISDDRANYGYTF	TGTGCCATCAGTGATGACAGGGCTAACTATGGCTACACCTTC
-	TRBV5-6	once	TRBJ1-6	CASSASGTGNSPLHF	TGTGCCAGCAGCGCGTCCGGGACCGGTAATTCACCCCTCCACTTT
-	TRBV3-1	-	TRBJ1-1	CASSPDISGTEAFF	TGTGCCAGCAGCCCGGACATTTCGGGGACTGAAGCTTTCTTT
TRBD1	TRBV2	many	TRBJ2-5	CASRGGGTGIETQYF	TGTGCCAGCAGGGGAGGCGGGACAGGGATTGAGACCCAGTACTTC
TRBD1	TRBV20-1	many	TRBJ1-6	CSASPSRGENSPLHF	TGCAGTGCTAGTCCTTCCAGGGGGGAGAATTCACCCCTCCACTTT
-	TRBV28	many	TRBJ1-2	CASSTPTTYGYTF	TGTGCCAGCAGTACCCCAACCACCTATGGCTACACCTTC
TRBD2	TRBV9	-	TRBJ2-7	CASSDGGGLAVYEQYF	TGTGCCAGCAGTGACGGAGGGGGACTAGCGGTCTACGAGCAGTACTTC
-	TRBV19	-	TRBJ1-1	CASSIGLSEAFF	TGTGCCAGTAGTATCGGGTTGTCTGAAGCTTTCTTT
TRBD1	TRBV20-1	few	TRBJ1-1	CSAKSGTANTEAFF	TGCAGTGCTAAGTCCGGGACAGCGAACACTGAAGCTTTCTTT
-	TRBV6-2/TRBV6-3	once	TRBJ2-4	CASTSLGLAKNIQYF	TGTGCCAGCACCTCTTTAGGACTAGCCAAAAACATTCAGTACTTC
-	TRBV2	many	TRBJ1-3	CASSPFPRVSGNTIYF	TGTGCCAGCAGTCCTTTCCCCAGGGTCTCTGGAAACACCATATATTTT
-	TRBV12-3/TRBV12-4	-	TRBJ2-1	CASTGGFSNEQFF	TGTGCCAGCACCGGCGGGTTCTCAAATGAGCAGTTCTTC